This T cell receptor (beta chain) was recovered during a study of T cell clones after liver transplantation (dated by TCRdb to between 2017 and 2020). Concerning the study at large: Samples were obtained from ITN030ST, a randomized trial in which withdrawal of immunosuppression was attempted within 2 years of liver transplantation. Tolerance meant complete immunosuppression withdrawal for at least one year without liver enzymes rising beyond twice the upper limit of normal. As an antigen-independent comparator for the donor-reactive sequences, third party-reactive TCRbeta sequences from pre-transplant MLRs were identified as well. Blood samples were collected pre-transplant, pre-randomization before withdrawal, and post-randomization after either complete withdrawal or failed withdrawal. Donor-reactive T cell clones were identified using TCRbeta sequencing after a pre-transplant mixed lymphocyte reaction and were then followed in post-transplant blood. Of the 8 liver transplant recipients making up the studied cohort, 3 were classified as tolerant and 5 as non-tolerant. Three of the eight recipients were HCV-positive; the others were transplanted for non-autoimmune, non-viral indications. No induction therapy was given to the subjects, and standard immunosuppression was administered until randomization at 12-24 months post-transplant.

What the authors observed across the whole study: Because allograft tissue specimens were not available, migration of donor-reactive T cells into the graft, rather than deletion, may have occurred. The conclusions were considered preliminary, being limited by small, heterogeneous patient numbers and non-standardized post-transplant time points. Donor-reactive sequences decreased more than third party-reactive sequences, which suggests partial antigen-specific deletion that was not related to withdrawal success. Low numbers of available donor cells limited the measurable donor-reactive repertoire in a couple of subjects. When repertoire turnover was taken into account, detection of donor-reactive sequences was significantly reduced in 7 of 8 subjects for CD4 and in 8 of 8 subjects for CD8. Circulating donor-reactive CD4 TCRbeta sequences fell significantly post-transplant in most of the 8 subjects, irrespective of tolerance or HCV status.

Thawed unstimulated PBMCs were stained for CD3, CD4 and CD8 and FACS-sorted into CD3+CD4+ and CD3+CD8+ populations. Randomization to immunosuppression withdrawal applied to every one of the 8 studied subjects. Genomic DNA was isolated with the Qiagen DNeasy Blood and Tissue Kit. High-throughput TCRbeta CDR3 sequencing of frozen genomic DNA was performed by immunoSEQ, including PCR amplification, mapping, bias correction and internal controls. Per the authors' processing: Only productive rearrangements were retained, and each unique TCRbeta sequence was defined by its CDR3 nucleotide sequence together with its V and J gene. For classification of a sequence as donor-reactive, at least 5-fold expansion in CFSE-low cells relative to unstimulated pre-transplant cells and a frequency of at least 0.01% were required. Per-subject minimum frequency thresholds, based on the lowest-template unstimulated sample, ensured at least 90% detection power. Repertoire turnover was measured by Jensen-Shannon divergence between the top 1000 TCRbeta sequences post- and pre-transplant. Changes in detection of donor-reactive sequences were tested with two-sided Fisher's exact tests. Not all clones reach the TCRdb copy of this immuneACCESS table, which keeps in-frame sequences only. Checked studies attribute under half of the gap to unresolved V genes and leave the rest unexplained. That table furnishes V, J and clone size, whereas the DNA furnished D and trimming. The sample table shows tens of thousands of clones, and roughly 80% are seen once. 0.4% to 0.6% of the sample belongs to the ten largest clones.

As regards this clone: Its antigen is not yet known. The record has no base qualities; no much larger clone is one base away.

CDR1 and CDR2, per the germline V gene, are SGHDN and FVKESK. Inclusive of the bounding cysteine and phenylalanine, the CDR3 is 19 residues long. Only the CDR3 DNA is retained, 57 bases long and in frame from the first base. V is reduced by 4 bases and J by 4 bases, leaving a spacing of 26 bases between them. Rearrangement joined TRBV14 to TRBJ2-1; the D gene is possibly TRBD2, with 7 bases matching. The material sequenced was CD4+ T cells from blood, taken just over 45 months after liver transplant. The source of this sequence is a human patient who received a liver transplant. After a transplant, certain T cells may trace back to the graft donor. The DNA sequence is as follows: TGTGCCAGCAGCCGGAGCGGGGCGAGGGGGTTTAGAATATACAATGAGCAGTTCTTC. It encodes CASSRSGARGFRIYNEQFF.